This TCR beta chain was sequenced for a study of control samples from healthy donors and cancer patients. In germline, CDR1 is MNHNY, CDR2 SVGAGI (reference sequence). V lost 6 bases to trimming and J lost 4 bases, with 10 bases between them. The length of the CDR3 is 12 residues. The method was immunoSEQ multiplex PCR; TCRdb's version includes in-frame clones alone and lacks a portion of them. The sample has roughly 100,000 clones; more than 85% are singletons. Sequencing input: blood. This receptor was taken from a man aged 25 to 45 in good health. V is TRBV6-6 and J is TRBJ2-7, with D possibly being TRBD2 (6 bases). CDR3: CASSSGTYEQYF. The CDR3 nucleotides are TGTGCCAGCAGCTCCGGGACTTACGAGCAGTACTTC.